The present T cell receptor beta chain was sequenced within a study of graft-versus-host responses after intestinal transplantation. About the study: Every recipient underwent anti-thymocyte globulin induction, then tacrolimus and steroids for 2 to 3 years. Overall study findings and caveats: Circulating GvH clones peaking coincided with falling HvG clones soon after transplant. Graft-versus-host to host-versus-graft clonal ratios in allografts were high in patients with graft-donor T cell macrochimerism. Detected in recipient marrow were GvH clones, some of which were first observed in ileum or blood.

This CDR3 region has 15 residues. Germline CDR1 reads MDHEN; CDR2 reads SYDVKM. V was shortened by 4 bases and J by 1 base, with 11 bases between the two germline ends. Points on this clone: Its antigen is not identified.

Method: immunoSEQ multiplex PCR; TCRdb's copy keeps in-frame clones and lacks some. The table shows about 92,000 clones, with 75% to 90% occurring only once. The TCR comes from a human donor who received an intestinal transplant. Specimen: unstimulated CD8+ T cells sorted from spleen or lymph node cells, collected before intestinal transplant. V usage is TRBV28 and J usage is TRBJ2-1; D gene uncertain. The DNA for the CDR3 is TGTGCCAGCAGTTCATCGGCAGGTTCCTACAATGAGCAGTTCTTC. It is translated as CASSSSAGSYNEQFF.